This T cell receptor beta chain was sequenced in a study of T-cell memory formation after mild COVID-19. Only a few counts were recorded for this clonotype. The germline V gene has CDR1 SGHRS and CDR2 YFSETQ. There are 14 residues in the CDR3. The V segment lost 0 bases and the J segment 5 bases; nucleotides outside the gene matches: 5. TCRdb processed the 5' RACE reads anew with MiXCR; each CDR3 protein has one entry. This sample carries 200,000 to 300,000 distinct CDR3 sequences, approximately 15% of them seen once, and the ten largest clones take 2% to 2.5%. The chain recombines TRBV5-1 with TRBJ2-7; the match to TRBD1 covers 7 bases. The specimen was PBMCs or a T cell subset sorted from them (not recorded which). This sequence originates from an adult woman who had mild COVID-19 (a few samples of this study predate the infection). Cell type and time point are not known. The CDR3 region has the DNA TGCGCCAGCAGCTTGGGGGACAGCGCGCACGAGCAGTACTTC. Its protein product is CASSLGDSAHEQYF. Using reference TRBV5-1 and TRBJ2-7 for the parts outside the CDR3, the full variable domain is KAGVTQTPRYLIKTRGQQVTLSCSPISGHRSVSWYQQTPGQGLQFLFEYFSETQRNKGNFPGRFSGRQFSNSRSEMNVSTLELGDSALYLCASSLGDSAHEQYFGPGTRLTVT.